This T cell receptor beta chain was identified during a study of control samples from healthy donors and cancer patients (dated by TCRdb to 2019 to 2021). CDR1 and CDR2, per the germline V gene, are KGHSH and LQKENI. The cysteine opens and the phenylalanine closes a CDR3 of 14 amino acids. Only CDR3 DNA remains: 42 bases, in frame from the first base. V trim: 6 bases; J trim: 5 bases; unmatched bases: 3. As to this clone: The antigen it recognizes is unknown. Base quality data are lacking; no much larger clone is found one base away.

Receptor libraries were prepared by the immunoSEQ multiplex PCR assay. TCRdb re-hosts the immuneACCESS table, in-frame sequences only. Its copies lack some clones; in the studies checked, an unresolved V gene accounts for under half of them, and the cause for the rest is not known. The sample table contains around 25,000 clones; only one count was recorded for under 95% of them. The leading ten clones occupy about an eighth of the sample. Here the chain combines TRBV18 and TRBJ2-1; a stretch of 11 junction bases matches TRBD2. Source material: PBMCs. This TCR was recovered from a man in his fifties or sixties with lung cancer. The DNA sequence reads TGTGCCAGCTCGCCGGGACTAGCGGACAATGAGCAGTTCTTC. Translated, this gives CASSPGLADNEQFF.